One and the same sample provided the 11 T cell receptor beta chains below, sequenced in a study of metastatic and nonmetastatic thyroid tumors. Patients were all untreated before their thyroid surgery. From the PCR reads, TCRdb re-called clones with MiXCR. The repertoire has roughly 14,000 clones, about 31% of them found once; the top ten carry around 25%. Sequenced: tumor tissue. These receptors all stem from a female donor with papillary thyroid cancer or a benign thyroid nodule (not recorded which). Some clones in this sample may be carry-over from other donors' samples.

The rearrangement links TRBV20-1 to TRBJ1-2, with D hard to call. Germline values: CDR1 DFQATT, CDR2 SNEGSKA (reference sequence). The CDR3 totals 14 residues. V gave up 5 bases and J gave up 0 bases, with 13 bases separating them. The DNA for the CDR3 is TGCAGTGCTCCGACAAGACTATCTAACTATGGCTACACCTTC. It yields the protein CSAPTRLSNYGYTF.

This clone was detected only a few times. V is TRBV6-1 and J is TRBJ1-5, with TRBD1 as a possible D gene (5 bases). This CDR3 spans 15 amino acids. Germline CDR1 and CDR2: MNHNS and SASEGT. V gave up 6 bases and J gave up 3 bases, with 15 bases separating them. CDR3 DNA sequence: TGTGCCAGCAGCGGTGACCGGGACTTCAATCAGCCCCAGCATTTT. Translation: CASSGDRDFNQPQHF.

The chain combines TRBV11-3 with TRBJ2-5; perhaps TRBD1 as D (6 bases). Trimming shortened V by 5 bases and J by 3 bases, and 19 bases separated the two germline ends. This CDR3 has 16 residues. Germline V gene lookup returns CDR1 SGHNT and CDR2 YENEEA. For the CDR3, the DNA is TGTGCCAGCAGCCCACGAAACAGGGTTTTGGAAGAGACCCAGTACTTC. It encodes CASSPRNRVLEETQYF.

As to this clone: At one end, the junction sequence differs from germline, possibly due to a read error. The CDR3 DNA reads as TGTGCCAGTAGTACCGGGACTAGCGGGAGCCCGGTCTTC. This gives the protein CASSTGTSGSPVF. The chain couples TRBV19 to TRBJ2-1; 14 nucleotides align to TRBD2. Germline V lookup: CDR1 LNHDA, CDR2 SQIVND (reference sequence). This CDR3 comprises 13 residues.

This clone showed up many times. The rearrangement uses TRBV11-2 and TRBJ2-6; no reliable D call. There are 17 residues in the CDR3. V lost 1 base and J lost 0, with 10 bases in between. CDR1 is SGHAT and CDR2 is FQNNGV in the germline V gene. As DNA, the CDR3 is TGTGCCAGCAGCTTAGTAATCCAGCTCTCTGGGGCCAACGTCCTGACTTTC. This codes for CASSLVIQLSGANVLTF. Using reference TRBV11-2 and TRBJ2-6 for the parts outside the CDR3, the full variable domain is EAGVAQSPRYKIIEKRQSVAFWCNPISGHATLYWYQQILGQGPKLLIQFQNNGVVDDSQLPKDRFSAERLKGVDSTLKIQPAKLEDSAVYLCASSLVIQLSGANVLTFGAGSRLTVL.

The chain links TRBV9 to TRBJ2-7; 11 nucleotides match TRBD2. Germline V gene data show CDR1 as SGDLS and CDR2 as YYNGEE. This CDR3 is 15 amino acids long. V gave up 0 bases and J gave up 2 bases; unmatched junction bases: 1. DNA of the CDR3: TGTGCCAGCAGCGTAGGACTAGCGGGAACCTACGAGCAGTACTTC. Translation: CASSVGLAGTYEQYF. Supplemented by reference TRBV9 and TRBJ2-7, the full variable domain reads DSGVTQTPKHLITATGQRVTLRCSPRSGDLSVYWYQQSLDQGLQFLIQYYNGEERAKGNILERFSAQQFPDLHSELNLSSLELGDSALYFCASSVGLAGTYEQYFGPGTRLTVT.

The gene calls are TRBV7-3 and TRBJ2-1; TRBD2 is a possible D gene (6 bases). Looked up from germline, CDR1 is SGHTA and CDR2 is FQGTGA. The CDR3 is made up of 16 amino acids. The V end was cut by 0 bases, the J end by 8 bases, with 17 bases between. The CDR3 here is CASSLTGGIRWHEQFF. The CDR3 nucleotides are TGTGCCAGCAGCTTAACTGGAGGGATCCGCTGGCATGAGCAGTTCTTC.

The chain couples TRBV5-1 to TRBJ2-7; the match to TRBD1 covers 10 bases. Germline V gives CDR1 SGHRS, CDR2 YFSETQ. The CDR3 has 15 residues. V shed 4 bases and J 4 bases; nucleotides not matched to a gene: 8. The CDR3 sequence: CASSTGQGRLYEQYF. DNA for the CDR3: TGCGCCAGCAGCACGGGACAGGGGCGATTGTACGAGCAGTACTTC.

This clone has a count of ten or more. In DNA form, the CDR3 reads TGTGCCAGCAGTTCGCACGGGGGGGATTTCTCACCCCTCCACTTT. Translation: CASSSHGGDFSPLHF. This sequence joins TRBV27 and TRBJ1-6; tentatively, D is TRBD1 (5 bases). V was shortened by 4 bases and J by 10 bases, with 17 bases between the two germline ends. The CDR3 extends over 15 amino acids. Germline-derived CDR1 and CDR2 are MNHEY and SMNVEV (reference sequence).

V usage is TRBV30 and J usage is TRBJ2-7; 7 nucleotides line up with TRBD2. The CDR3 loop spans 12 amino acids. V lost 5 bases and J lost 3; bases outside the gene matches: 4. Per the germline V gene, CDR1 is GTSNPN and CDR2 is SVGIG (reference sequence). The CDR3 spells CAWSSGDYEQYF. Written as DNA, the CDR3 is TGTGCCTGGTCGAGCGGGGACTACGAGCAGTACTTC. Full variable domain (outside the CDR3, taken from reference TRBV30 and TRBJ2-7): SQTIHQWPATLVQPVGSPLSLECTVEGTSNPNLYWYRQAAGRGLQLLFYSVGIGQISSEVPQNLSASRPQDRQFILSSKKLLLSDSGFYLCAWSSGDYEQYFGPGTRLTVT.

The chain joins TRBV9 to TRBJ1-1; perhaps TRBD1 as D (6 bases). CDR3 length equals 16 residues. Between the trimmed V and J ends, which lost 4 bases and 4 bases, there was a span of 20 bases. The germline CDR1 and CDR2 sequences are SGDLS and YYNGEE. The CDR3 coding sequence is TGTGCCAGCAGCCCACAATCAGGGGTGGAGGGCACTGAAGCTTTCTTT. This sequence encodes CASSPQSGVEGTEAFF.